Each of the 23 T cell receptor beta chains below was sequenced from the same sample in a study of CD8 T cells in ankylosing spondylitis. Findings and limits, study-wide: A TCR beta motif of fewer than ten highly homologous variants appeared characteristic of ankylosing spondylitis blood.

TCRdb independently ran MiXCR on the 5' RACE reads; one entry per CDR3 protein. This repertoire shows a few hundred thousand distinct CDR3 sequences, around 24% found once; its top ten account for 16%. Antigen specificity for these receptors is unknown. The source material was blood, either unsorted or a sorted T cell fraction (not recorded which). Receptors were obtained from a male donor with ankylosing spondylitis.

The V and J genes are TRBV12-3 or TRBV12-4 and TRBJ2-1, with TRBD1 as a possible D gene (5 bases). V gave up 2 bases and J gave up 3 bases, with 14 bases separating them. This CDR3 contains 16 residues. The DNA of the CDR3 is TGTGCCAGCAGTTTATCGCGCAGGGTGAGCTACAATGAGCAGTTCTTC. It is translated as CASSLSRRVSYNEQFF.

This clonotype was seen a handful of times. The V and J genes are TRBV29-1 and TRBJ2-1; TRBD2 matches at 10 bases. The CDR3 totals 14 residues. Germline V gene sequence: CDR1 SQVTM, CDR2 ANQGSEA. V trimming: 4 bases; J trimming: 10 bases; junction bases outside the gene matches: 10. The CDR3 sequence is CSVAGTSAKGEQFF. The CDR3 DNA reads as TGCAGCGTTGCAGGGACTAGCGCGAAGGGGGAGCAGTTCTTC.

The rearrangement uses TRBV12-3 or TRBV12-4 and TRBJ1-2; perhaps TRBD1 as D (6 bases). V lost 3 bases and J 3 bases, leaving 11 bases between the germline ends. This CDR3 is built from 14 residues. As DNA, the CDR3 is TGTGCCAGCAGTTTTTCCCAGGGGCACTATGGCTACACCTTC. Translation gives CASSFSQGHYGYTF.

The V call is TRBV11-2, the J call TRBJ1-2, with D perhaps matching TRBD1 (5 bases). Germline V lookup: CDR1 SGHAT, CDR2 FQNNGV. The CDR3 spans 18 residues. V was shortened by 0 bases and J by 1 base, with 18 bases between the two germline ends. The CDR3: CASSLDRDGTDFNYGYTF. The CDR3 nucleotides read TGTGCCAGCAGCTTAGACCGGGACGGAACGGATTTTAACTATGGCTACACCTTC.

A few counts support this clonotype. The chain joins TRBV4-1 to TRBJ2-3; 15 nucleotides line up with TRBD2. Germline V gene sequence: CDR1 MGHRA, CDR2 YSYEKL. With 3 bases clipped from V and 5 bases from J, the junction kept 3 bases outside the gene matches. CDR3 size: 16 residues. The CDR3 DNA follows: TGCGCCAGCAGCCATGGGGGACTAGCGGGAGGAGATACGCAGTATTTT. It encodes CASSHGGLAGGDTQYF.

This clonotype showed up just a few times. The chain couples TRBV9 to TRBJ2-1, with 8 positions matching TRBD2. The germline gives CDR1 SGDLS, CDR2 YYNGEE. The CDR3 sequence is 15 residues long. Trimming at V came to 4 bases and at J to 9 bases, leaving 12 bases not matched to a gene. The CDR3 region is CASSPRAGGFGEQFF. The DNA of the CDR3 is TGTGCCAGCAGCCCAAGGGCGGGGGGCTTCGGTGAGCAGTTCTTC.

Only a few counts were recorded for this clonotype. This chain connects TRBV20-1 to TRBJ1-1; 7 nucleotides agree with TRBD1. The CDR3 is made up of 14 amino acids. Germline-derived CDR1 and CDR2 are DFQATT and SNEGSKA (reference sequence). Germline trimming cut 2 bases from V and 7 bases from J; bases unmatched to any gene: 10. The CDR3, as DNA: TGCAGTGCTAGAAGGGACAGACTTAGATTTGAAGCTTTCTTT. Residues: CSARRDRLRFEAFF.

This clonotype was counted a few times. V gene TRBV18 combines with J gene TRBJ1-1; D is unclear. V shed 2 bases and J shed 3 bases, with 13 bases lying between them. The CDR3 consists of 15 residues. CDR1 is KGHSH and CDR2 is LQKENI in the germline V gene. The CDR3 DNA sequence: TGTGCCAGCTCACCATCCAGCGGAAGGGACACTGAAGCTTTCTTT. As protein: CASSPSSGRDTEAFF.

The table lists this clonotype with many counts. The chain carries TRBV29-1 and TRBJ2-1; 11 bases match TRBD2. This CDR3 region has 17 residues. The germline V gene has CDR1 SQVTM and CDR2 ANQGSEA. J gave up 0 bases and V 7 bases, and 11 bases lay outside the gene matches. The CDR3 loop is CSGRGTSGRNSYNEQFF. The DNA of the CDR3 is TGCAGCGGGCGGGGGACTAGCGGACGAAACTCCTACAATGAGCAGTTCTTC.

This clonotype was counted a few times. This rearrangement joins TRBV28 to TRBJ2-4, with D hard to call. Trimming removed 6 bases from V and 5 bases from J, with 14 bases in between. CDR1 is MDHEN, CDR2 SYDVKM, per germline. The CDR3 runs 14 residues. CDR3 amino acids: CASSPPGTQNIQYF. The CDR3 DNA reads as TGTGCCAGCAGCCCCCCTGGAACACAAAACATTCAGTACTTC.

This clonotype was recorded once. The CDR3, as DNA: TGTGCCAGCGGGCGGGGAGCGGGAGGTTTAAGTCAAACAGATACGCAGTATTTT. It codes for CASGRGAGGLSQTDTQYF. The chain carries TRBV6-1 and TRBJ2-3; TRBD2 matches at 9 bases. Germline CDR1 is MNHNS and CDR2 is SASEGT. The CDR3 length is 18 residues. After removal of 8 bases from V and 3 bases from J, the junction contained 18 bases not matched to a gene.

V is TRBV18 and J is TRBJ2-1; TRBD1 agrees at 7 bases. Germline V lookup: CDR1 KGHSH, CDR2 LQKENI. The CDR3 contains 15 residues. The trim removed 3 bases at V and 7 bases at J, leaving 9 bases unmatched. CDR3 DNA sequence: TGTGCCAGCTCACCGGGCCAGGGGGTACGTAATGAGCAGTTCTTC. This encodes CASSPGQGVRNEQFF.

This clonotype was seen ten or more times. The chain links TRBV14 to TRBJ1-5; possible D gene TRBD1, 6 bases. Germline loops: CDR1 SGHDN, CDR2 FVKESK. CDR3 size: 13 residues. Trimming removed 3 bases from V and 6 bases from J, with 9 bases in between. CDR3 residues: CASSQGAGQPQHF. As DNA, the CDR3 is TGTGCCAGCAGCCAGGGGGCTGGTCAGCCCCAGCATTTT.

In DNA, the CDR3 is TGCGCCAGCAGGACGGGACTAAACACCGGGGAGCTGTTTTTT. Translation gives CASRTGLNTGELFF. The chain employs TRBV4-1 and TRBJ2-2; the match to TRBD2 covers 7 bases. V lost 6 bases and J lost 2; bases outside the gene matches: 3. This CDR3 spans 14 amino acids. CDR1 is MGHRA, CDR2 YSYEKL, per germline.

The J gene is TRBJ2-2, the V gene TRBV27; D might be TRBD2 (6 bases). CDR3 length equals 14 residues. V lost 4 bases and J lost 7, with 13 bases in between. Germline lookup yields CDR1 MNHEY and CDR2 SMNVEV (reference sequence). The DNA of the CDR3 is TGTGCCAGCAGTTCTAGGAGGGACGGCGGGGAGCTGTTTTTT. Protein product: CASSSRRDGGELFF.

This chain connects TRBV10-3 to TRBJ1-6; the match to TRBD1 covers 7 bases. The CDR3 totals 14 residues. V gave up 5 bases and J gave up 7 bases; unmatched junction bases: 5. Germline CDR1 and CDR2: ENHRY and SYGVKD. The CDR3 reads CAISSTGRNSPLHF. The CDR3 DNA reads as TGTGCCATCAGTTCGACAGGGCGAAATTCACCCCTCCACTTT.

This chain joins TRBV12-3 or TRBV12-4 and TRBJ2-1; TRBD2 might be the D (5 bases). The CDR3 has 16 residues. Trimming took 5 bases from V and 0 from J, leaving 14 bases between them. The CDR3 DNA follows: TGTGCCAGCAGTCGCGCTGGACTGGCCTCCTACAATGAGCAGTTCTTC. It specifies CASSRAGLASYNEQFF.

This chain joins TRBV7-9 and TRBJ2-5; 8 bases align to TRBD1. The V segment lost 5 bases and the J segment 3 bases; nucleotides outside the gene matches: 5. The length of the CDR3 is 14 residues. Germline lookup yields CDR1 SEHNR and CDR2 FQNEAQ (reference sequence). The DNA of the CDR3 is TGTGCCAGCAGCGACCGGACAGGGAAAGAGACCCAGTACTTC. Residues: CASSDRTGKETQYF.

The chain combines TRBV9 with TRBJ2-6; 7 bases match TRBD1. This CDR3 is 17 amino acids long. The germline CDR1 and CDR2 sequences are SGDLS and YYNGEE. The ends lost 0 bases at V and 0 bases at J; junction bases unmatched: 3. The CDR3 is CASSVAGQSSGANVLTF. CDR3 DNA sequence: TGTGCCAGCAGCGTAGCGGGACAGAGCTCTGGGGCCAACGTCCTGACTTTC. Drawing the rest from reference TRBV9 and TRBJ2-6, the complete variable domain is DSGVTQTPKHLITATGQRVTLRCSPRSGDLSVYWYQQSLDQGLQFLIQYYNGEERAKGNILERFSAQQFPDLHSELNLSSLELGDSALYFCASSVAGQSSGANVLTFGAGSRLTVL.

In its sample, this clonotype was seen a few times. The genes are TRBV6-2 or TRBV6-3 and TRBJ1-2; D perhaps matches TRBD1 (6 bases). This CDR3 contains 17 residues. V lost 7 bases and J lost 4, with 25 bases in between. From germline, CDR1 is MNHEY and CDR2 SVGEGT. In DNA form, the CDR3 reads TGTGCCAGCACCCTCCACCAGGAGACAGCGACAGGCTATGGCTACACCTTC. Its protein is CASTLHQETATGYGYTF.

This clonotype was seen only a few times. The rearrangement links TRBV12-3 or TRBV12-4 to TRBJ2-1; no firm D call. V lost 5 bases, J lost 6 bases, and 17 bases lay in between. This CDR3 region has 15 residues. The CDR3 loop is CASSPRAQVSNEQFF. The CDR3 DNA follows: TGTGCCAGCAGTCCCCGTGCCCAGGTTTCCAATGAGCAGTTCTTC.

This chain connects TRBV7-3 to TRBJ2-5; 9 bases map to TRBD1. CDR1 is SGHTA, CDR2 FQGTGA, per germline. The ends lost 1 base at V and 3 bases at J; junction bases unmatched: 6. The CDR3 sequence is 16 residues long. The CDR3 region is CASSLNPGTGKETQYF. For the CDR3, the DNA is TGTGCCAGCAGCTTAAACCCCGGGACAGGGAAAGAGACCCAGTACTTC.

This clonotype showed up just a few times. The chain links TRBV5-1 to TRBJ2-1; no reliable D call. Germline V gives CDR1 SGHRS, CDR2 YFSETQ. V was trimmed by 4 bases and J by 8 bases, leaving 25 bases between them. This CDR3 is 17 amino acids long. CDR3 bases: TGCGCCAGCAGCCAGGACCCGGGCATGCCCTCGTTGGATGAGCAGTTCTTC. Protein product: CASSQDPGMPSLDEQFF.